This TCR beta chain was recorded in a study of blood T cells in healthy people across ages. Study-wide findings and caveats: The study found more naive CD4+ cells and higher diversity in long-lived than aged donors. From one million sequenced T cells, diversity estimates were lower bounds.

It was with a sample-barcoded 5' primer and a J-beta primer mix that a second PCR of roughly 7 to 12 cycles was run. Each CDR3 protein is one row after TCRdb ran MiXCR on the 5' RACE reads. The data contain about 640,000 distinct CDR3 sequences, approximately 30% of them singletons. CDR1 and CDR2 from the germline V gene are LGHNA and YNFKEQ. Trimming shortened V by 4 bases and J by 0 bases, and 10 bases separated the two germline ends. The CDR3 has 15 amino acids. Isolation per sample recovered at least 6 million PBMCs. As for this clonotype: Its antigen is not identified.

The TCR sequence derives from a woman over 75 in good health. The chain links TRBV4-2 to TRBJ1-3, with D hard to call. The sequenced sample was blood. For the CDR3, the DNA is TGTGCCAGCAGCCTCAACTTTCTCTCTGGAAACACCATATATTTT. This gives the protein CASSLNFLSGNTIYF.